The 19 T cell receptor beta chains below were found in one sample sequenced in a study of PD-L1 blockade in urothelial cancer. Using immunoSEQ multiplex PCR, the repertoire was profiled, and TCRdb retains in-frame clones only, with some absent. The profile shows tens of thousands of clones, approximately 86% of them singletons. Time point specified: pretreatment peripheral blood. The sequences come from PBMCs, collected around atezolizumab (anti-PD-L1) treatment. These receptors were collected from a man in his fifties or sixties with urothelial cancer.

CDR3 residues: CASRAPQQETQYF. The DNA of the CDR3 is TGCGCCAGCAGGGCCCCCCAACAAGAGACCCAGTACTTC. The chain combines TRBV5-1 with TRBJ2-5; D unclear. The CDR3 is 13 amino acids. The V gene's germline CDR1 is SGHRS and CDR2 YFSETQ. Trimming removed 5 bases from V and 2 bases from J, with 10 bases in between.

This sequence joins TRBV7-2 and TRBJ1-5, with TRBD1 as a possible D gene (6 bases). V was shortened by 6 bases and J by 3 bases, with 18 bases between the two germline ends. CDR1 SGHTA and CDR2 FQGNSA come from the germline V gene. CDR3 length: 16 residues. For the CDR3, the DNA is TGTGCCAGCAGTTTCAAGGGAGGGGACACCAATCAGCCCCAGCATTTT. It encodes CASSFKGGDTNQPQHF.

The chain couples TRBV2 to TRBJ1-2, with a tentative D call TRBD1 (5 bases). V dropped 4 bases and J dropped 8 bases, with 17 bases sitting between them. Germline V lookup: CDR1 SNHLY, CDR2 FYNNEI. The CDR3 runs 14 residues. The CDR3 region is CASSGAGRIEGYTF. Here the CDR3 DNA reads TGTGCCAGCAGTGGTGCAGGGAGGATAGAGGGCTACACCTTC.

The J gene is TRBJ2-5, the V gene TRBV7-6, with D perhaps TRBD1 (6 bases). The germline V gene encodes CDR1 SGHVS and CDR2 FNYEAQ. With 2 bases removed from V and 4 bases from J, the gap between germline ends came to 14 bases. This CDR3 spans 15 amino acids. The CDR3 DNA reads TGTGCCAGCAGCTTACTAGGGGGTGAAGGAGAGACCCAGTACTTC. Translated: CASSLLGGEGETQYF.

The chain uses TRBV5-1 and TRBJ1-1, with D hard to call. There are 16 residues in the CDR3. Germline V gives CDR1 SGHRS, CDR2 YFSETQ. Trimming took 4 bases from V and 5 from J, leaving 21 bases between them. CDR3 residues: CASSDREISERTEAFF. Here the CDR3 DNA reads TGCGCCAGCAGCGACCGGGAGATTTCTGAAAGGACTGAAGCTTTCTTT.

The table lists this clone with a count of one. This sequence joins TRBV7-3 and TRBJ2-1, with 9 bases aligning to TRBD1. CDR3 length: 16 amino acids. From germline, CDR1 is SGHTA and CDR2 FQGTGA. V lost 5 bases, J lost 8 bases, and 13 bases stayed unmatched. CDR3 nucleotides: TGTGCCAGCAGCCCGCAGCCGGGACAGGGTTTCCATGAGCAGTTCTTC. It specifies CASSPQPGQGFHEQFF. The whole variable domain, filled in from reference TRBV7-3 and TRBJ2-1, reads GAGVSQTPSNKVTEKGKYVELRCDPISGHTALYWYRQSLGQGPEFLIYFQGTGAADDSGLPNDRFFAVRPEGSVSTLKIQRTERGDSAVYLCASSPQPGQGFHEQFFGPGTRLTVL.

The chain carries TRBV6-5 and TRBJ2-3; TRBD1 matches 8 bases. The germline gives CDR1 MNHEY, CDR2 SVGAGI. This CDR3 is built from 15 residues. Trimming cost V 5 bases and J 2 bases; bases outside gene matches: 6. The CDR3 nucleotides are TGTGCCAGCAGTGGACAGGGTGCCCCCACAGATACGCAGTATTTT. Its protein is CASSGQGAPTDTQYF.

The CDR3 bases are TGTGCCAGCAGCTTAGATGGTGGCATTAGCAATCAGCCCCAGCATTTT. Its protein is CASSLDGGISNQPQHF. The rearrangement uses TRBV7-9 and TRBJ1-5; D unresolved. The CDR3 is 16 residues long. V was clipped by 1 base and J by 0 bases, with 10 bases between them. The germline V gene has CDR1 SEHNR and CDR2 FQNEAQ (reference sequence). The variable domain in full, completed from reference TRBV7-9 and TRBJ1-5, reads DTGVSQNPRHKITKRGQNVTFRCDPISEHNRLYWYRQTLGQGPEFLTYFQNEAQLEKSRLLSDRFSAERPKGSFSTLEIQRTEQGDSAMYLCASSLDGGISNQPQHFGDGTRLSIL.

The chain links TRBV5-6 to TRBJ1-6; D perhaps matches TRBD1 (6 bases). V dropped 4 bases and J dropped 7 bases, with 18 bases sitting between them. Per germline, CDR1 SGHDT and CDR2 YYEEEE. The CDR3 extends over 16 amino acids. The CDR3 coding sequence is TGTGCCAGCAGCAGTCAGGGGCGGTATTCCAATTCACCCCTCCACTTT. This translates into CASSSQGRYSNSPLHF. Using reference TRBV5-6 and TRBJ1-6 for the parts outside the CDR3, the full variable domain is DAGVTQSPTHLIKTRGQQVTLRCSPKSGHDTVSWYQQALGQGPQFIFQYYEEEERQRGNFPDRFSGHQFPNYSSELNVNALLLGDSALYLCASSSQGRYSNSPLHFGNGTRLTVT.

The V gene is TRBV9, the J gene TRBJ2-6, with 11 bases matching TRBD1. The CDR3 has 12 amino acids. CDR1 and CDR2 from the germline V gene are SGDLS and YYNGEE. J gave up 15 bases and V 4 bases, and 3 bases lay outside the gene matches. The CDR3: CASSLGQGGLTF. The DNA of the CDR3 is TGTGCCAGCAGCTTGGGACAGGGGGGCCTGACTTTC. The whole variable domain, remainder taken from reference TRBV9 and TRBJ2-6, is DSGVTQTPKHLITATGQRVTLRCSPRSGDLSVYWYQQSLDQGLQFLIQYYNGEERAKGNILERFSAQQFPDLHSELNLSSLELGDSALYFCASSLGQGGLTFGAGSRLTVL.

The chain carries TRBV30 and TRBJ1-2; no reliable D call. Germline-derived CDR1 and CDR2 are GTSNPN and SVGIG (reference sequence). The CDR3 totals 16 residues. V was trimmed by 2 bases and J by 0 bases, leaving 16 bases between them. The chain's CDR3 is CAWSWQTVNSNYGYTF. Here the CDR3 DNA reads TGTGCCTGGAGTTGGCAGACTGTGAATTCTAACTATGGCTACACCTTC.

The gene calls are TRBV5-3 and TRBJ2-3; weak D call: TRBD2 (6 bases). TRBV5-3 is an ORF; its function is uncertain. Trimming shortened V by 0 bases and J by 1 base, and 9 bases separated the two germline ends. There are 15 residues in the CDR3. The CDR3 DNA reads as TGTGCCAGAAGCTTGGAACTAGCTCGCACAGATACGCAGTATTTT. Amino acid sequence: CARSLELARTDTQYF.

The chain couples TRBV6-1 to TRBJ1-2; D gene uncertain. This CDR3 comprises 11 residues. Between the trimmed V and J ends, which lost 7 bases and 2 bases, there was a span of 5 bases. Germline assignment: CDR1 MNHNS and CDR2 SASEGT. CDR3 bases: TGTGCCAGCAAGAGGAACTATGGCTACACCTTC. Its protein product is CASKRNYGYTF.

The count of this clone is one. The chain is built from TRBV10-1 and TRBJ2-3; TRBD1 might be the D (5 bases). The CDR3 has 13 residues. Germline V gene lookup returns CDR1 WNHNN and CDR2 SYGVQD (reference sequence). The germline V and J ends were trimmed by 5 bases and 3 bases, with 9 bases remaining between them. The CDR3 spells CASSRGVTDTQYF. The CDR3 coding sequence is TGCGCCAGCAGTAGGGGTGTTACAGATACGCAGTATTTT.

The chain couples TRBV2 to TRBJ2-7; D is possibly TRBD1 (6 bases). CDR3 length equals 15 residues. V lost 6 bases and J 0 bases, leaving 15 bases between the germline ends. Germline CDR1 reads SNHLY; CDR2 reads FYNNEI. CDR3 in amino acids: CASSADRFLSYEQYF. Here the CDR3 DNA reads TGTGCCAGCAGCGCGGACAGATTTCTCTCCTACGAGCAGTACTTC.

The chain carries TRBV14 and TRBJ1-1; D gene unclear. Trimming pared 4 bases from V and 1 base from J, leaving 10 bases between. The CDR3 has 14 amino acids. Germline loops: CDR1 SGHDN, CDR2 FVKESK. In DNA, the CDR3 is TGTGCCAGCAGCCCCACGGGATGGAACACTGAAGCTTTCTTT. Amino acids: CASSPTGWNTEAFF.

In this sample, this clone turned up once. The CDR3 coding sequence is TGCGCCAGCAGCTTGAAGGGAGAGTCAGAGACCCAGTACTTC. Amino acid sequence: CASSLKGESETQYF. V gene TRBV5-1 combines with J gene TRBJ2-5, with a weak D call TRBD2 (5 bases). CDR1 and CDR2 (germline): SGHRS, YFSETQ. V lost 1 base, J lost 4 bases, and 11 bases lay in between. This CDR3 region has 14 residues.

The sample holds a few counts of this clone. This chain links TRBV4-1 with TRBJ1-4; D is perhaps TRBD1 (5 bases). The CDR3 is made up of 11 amino acids. Germline CDR1 reads MGHRA; CDR2 reads YSYEKL. V gave up 4 bases and J gave up 13 bases, with 10 bases separating them. This CDR3 reads CASSRGLGLFF. CDR3 DNA: TGCGCCAGCAGCCGGGGACTAGGACTGTTTTTT.

The gene calls are TRBV4-2 and TRBJ1-3, with D tentatively TRBD1 (6 bases). Germline V gene sequence: CDR1 LGHNA, CDR2 YNFKEQ. The V and J ends lost 5 bases and 0 bases respectively, with 20 bases between them. This CDR3 comprises 18 residues. CDR3 sequence: CASSFAEQGQLSGNTIYF. The CDR3 DNA reads as TGTGCCAGCAGCTTTGCGGAACAGGGACAACTCTCTGGAAACACCATATATTTT.